This entry describes one TCR beta chain. The target antigen is unknown. This entry comes from a study of glioma-infiltrating T cells after dendritic cell vaccination. Whole-study context: Between about 2003 and 2013, patients got autologous tumor lysate-pulsed dendritic cell vaccines. At biweekly intervals, patients got three intradermal dendritic cell vaccine injections.

CDR1 and CDR2 (germline): MRHNA, SNTAGT. Trimming shortened V by 4 bases and J by 7 bases, and 17 bases separated the two germline ends. CDR3 size: 15 residues. Assay: immunoSEQ multiplex PCR; the TCRdb copy retains only in-frame clones and omits some. The sample records some 99,000 clones, 80% being singletons. Study-level points and caveats: Few patients contributed both blood and tumor specimens.

The time point is: after dendritic cell vaccination, including at tumor progression/relapse. PBMC were collected before vaccination, two weeks after the third vaccination, and at progression. The V and J genes are TRBV6-4 and TRBJ2-1, with a possible D match to TRBD2 (7 bases). Sample: blood, taken after dendritic cell vaccination. The TCR comes from a human donor with glioblastoma. The CDR3 is CASSAGAGATNEQFF. The CDR3 DNA is TGTGCCAGCAGTGCCGGGGCGGGGGCCACTAATGAGCAGTTCTTC.